These 9 T cell receptor beta chains share one sample of origin, sequenced in a study of cytotoxic CD8 clonotypes in ibrutinib-treated CLL. Only in-frame clones appear in the TCRdb table, and some are missing; sequencing was by immunoSEQ multiplex PCR. The sample shows about 63,000 clones, roughly 70% of them seen only once. The sequences come from PBMCs, collected after 12 months of ibrutinib treatment. The source of these receptors is a human donor with chronic lymphocytic leukemia.

V usage is TRBV18 and J usage is TRBJ1-6, with D unclear. This CDR3 contains 14 residues. The germline V gene has CDR1 KGHSH and CDR2 LQKENI. V lost 2 bases and J 7 bases, leaving 9 bases between the germline ends. In DNA form, the CDR3 reads TGTGCCAGCTCACCAAGACGGGGAAATTCACCCCTCCACTTT. Translation: CASSPRRGNSPLHF.

The chain is built from TRBV6-1 and TRBJ2-7; 7 bases align to TRBD2. The CDR3 length is 13 residues. Germline CDR1 reads MNHNS; CDR2 reads SASEGT. V shed 7 bases, J shed 2 bases, and the junction held 5 bases outside the gene matches. For the CDR3, the DNA is TGTGCCAGCACCTCAAGCGGGACCTACGAGCAGTACTTC. Protein product: CASTSSGTYEQYF.

This chain uses TRBV29-1 with TRBJ2-7; 9 nucleotides match TRBD1. The germline V gene encodes CDR1 SQVTM and CDR2 ANQGSEA. The CDR3 runs 13 residues. V shed 6 bases and J 5 bases; nucleotides not matched to a gene: 8. CDR3 in amino acids: CSVKTGGWDEQYF. The DNA for the CDR3 is TGCAGCGTCAAGACAGGGGGGTGGGACGAGCAGTACTTC.

J is TRBJ1-5 and V is TRBV15; TRBD1 aligns across 7 bases. After removal of 1 base from V and 2 bases from J, the junction contained 2 bases not matched to a gene. There are 15 residues in the CDR3. Germline V lookup: CDR1 LNHNV, CDR2 YYDKDF (reference sequence). The CDR3 sequence: CATSRAGTGNQPQHF. The CDR3 DNA sequence: TGTGCCACCAGCAGAGCCGGGACAGGCAATCAGCCCCAGCATTTT.

This clone was recorded once. The genes are TRBV7-3 and TRBJ2-3, with D possibly matching TRBD1 (5 bases). Trimming cost V 1 base and J 3 bases, with 5 bases left between them. Germline lookup yields CDR1 SGHTA and CDR2 FQGTGA. This CDR3 is 13 amino acids long. As DNA, the CDR3 is TGTGCCAGCAGCTTAAAGGGGACAGATACGCAGTATTTT. Translated, it gives CASSLKGTDTQYF.

The chain joins TRBV6-1 to TRBJ2-7; D remains unclear. CDR3 length: 13 amino acids. Germline assignment: CDR1 MNHNS and CDR2 SASEGT. Trimming took 6 bases from V and 6 from J, leaving 15 bases between them. The CDR3 bases are TGTGCCAGCAGCACCGGCTCCTTCAGCGAGCAGTACTTC. It is translated as CASSTGSFSEQYF.

V usage is TRBV19 and J usage is TRBJ2-7; 9 bases align to TRBD1. CDR1 and CDR2 from the germline V gene are LNHDA and SQIVND (reference sequence). The V and J ends lost 3 bases and 6 bases, in that order; junction bases with no gene match: 9. The CDR3 has 15 amino acids. As DNA, the CDR3 is TGTGCCAGTAGTATTTCCGCGGACAGGGGTTTCGAGCAGTACTTC. Its protein is CASSISADRGFEQYF.

The V and J genes are TRBV18 and TRBJ2-5; 8 bases agree with TRBD1. After removal of 3 bases from V and 1 base from J, the junction contained 1 base not matched to a gene. This CDR3 is 14 amino acids long. CDR1 is KGHSH, CDR2 LQKENI, per germline. CDR3 in DNA: TGTGCCAGCTCACCGACAGGGGCCCAAGAGACCCAGTACTTC. Translating gives CASSPTGAQETQYF.

This clone is labeled as medium-sized (0.01 to 0.1%). The rearrangement joins TRBV2 to TRBJ1-2; 9 bases are shared with TRBD1. The CDR3 is 14 amino acids. V lost 7 bases and J lost 1; bases outside the gene matches: 4. The germline gives CDR1 SNHLY, CDR2 FYNNEI. CDR3 sequence: CASIPTGGNYGYTF. CDR3 sequence (DNA): TGTGCCAGCATCCCGACAGGGGGTAACTATGGCTACACCTTC.